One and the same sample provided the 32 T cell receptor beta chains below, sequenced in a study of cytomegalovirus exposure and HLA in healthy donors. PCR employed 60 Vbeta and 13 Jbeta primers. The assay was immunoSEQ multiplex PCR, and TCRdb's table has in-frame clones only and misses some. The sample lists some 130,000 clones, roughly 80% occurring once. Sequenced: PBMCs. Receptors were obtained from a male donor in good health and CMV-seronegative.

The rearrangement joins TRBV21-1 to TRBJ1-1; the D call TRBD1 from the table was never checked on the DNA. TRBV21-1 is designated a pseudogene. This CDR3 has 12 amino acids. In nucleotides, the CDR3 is TGTGCCAGCAGCGGACATTTGACTGAAGCTTTCTTT. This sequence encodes CASSGHLTEAFF.

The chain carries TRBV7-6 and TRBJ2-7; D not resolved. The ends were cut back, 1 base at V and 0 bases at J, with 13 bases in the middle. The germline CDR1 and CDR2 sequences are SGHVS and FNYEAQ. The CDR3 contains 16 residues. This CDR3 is CASSLGGSVASYEQYF. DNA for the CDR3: TGTGCCAGCAGCTTAGGTGGCAGCGTAGCCTCCTACGAGCAGTACTTC.

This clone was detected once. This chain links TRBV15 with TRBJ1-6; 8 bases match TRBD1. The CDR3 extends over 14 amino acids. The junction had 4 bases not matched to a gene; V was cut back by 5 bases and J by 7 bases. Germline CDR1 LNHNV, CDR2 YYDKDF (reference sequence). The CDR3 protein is CATSQDRGNSPLHF. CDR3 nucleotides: TGTGCCACCAGCCAAGACAGGGGAAATTCACCCCTCCACTTT.

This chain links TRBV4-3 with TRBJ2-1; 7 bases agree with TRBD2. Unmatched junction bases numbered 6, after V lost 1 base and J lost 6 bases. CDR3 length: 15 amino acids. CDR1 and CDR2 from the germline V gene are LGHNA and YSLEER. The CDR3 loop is CASSQGRLAGNEQFF. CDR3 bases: TGCGCCAGCAGCCAAGGGAGACTAGCTGGCAATGAGCAGTTCTTC.

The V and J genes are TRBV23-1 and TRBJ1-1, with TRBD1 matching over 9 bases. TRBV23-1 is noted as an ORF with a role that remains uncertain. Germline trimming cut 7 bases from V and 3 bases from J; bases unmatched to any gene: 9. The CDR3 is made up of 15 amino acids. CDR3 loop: CASTARDRADTEAFF. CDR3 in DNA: TGCGCCAGCACCGCCCGGGACAGGGCTGACACTGAAGCTTTCTTT.

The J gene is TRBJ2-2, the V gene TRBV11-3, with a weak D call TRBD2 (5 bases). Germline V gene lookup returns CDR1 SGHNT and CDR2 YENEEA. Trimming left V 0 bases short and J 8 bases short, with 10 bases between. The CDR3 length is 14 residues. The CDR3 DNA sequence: TGTGCCAGCAGCTTAGAGAACGGGATGGGGGAGCTGTTTTTT. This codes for CASSLENGMGELFF.

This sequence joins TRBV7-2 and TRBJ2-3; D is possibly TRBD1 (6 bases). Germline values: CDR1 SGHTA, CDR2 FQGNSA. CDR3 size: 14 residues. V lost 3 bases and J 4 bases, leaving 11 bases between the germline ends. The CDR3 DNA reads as TGTGCCAGCAGCTTCGACAGGATTCCAGATACGCAGTATTTT. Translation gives CASSFDRIPDTQYF. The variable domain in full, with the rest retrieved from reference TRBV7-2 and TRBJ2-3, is GAGVSQSPSNKVTEKGKDVELRCDPISGHTALYWYRQSLGQGLEFLIYFQGNSAPDKSGLPSDRFSAERTGGSVSTLTIQRTQQEDSAVYLCASSFDRIPDTQYFGPGTRLTVL.

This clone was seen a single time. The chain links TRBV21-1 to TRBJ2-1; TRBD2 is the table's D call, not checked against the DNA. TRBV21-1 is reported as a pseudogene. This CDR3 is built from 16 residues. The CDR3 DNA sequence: TGTGCCAGCAGCAAAGAGACTAAGGATTTTCACAATGAGCAGTTCTTC. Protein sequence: CASSKETKDFHNEQFF.

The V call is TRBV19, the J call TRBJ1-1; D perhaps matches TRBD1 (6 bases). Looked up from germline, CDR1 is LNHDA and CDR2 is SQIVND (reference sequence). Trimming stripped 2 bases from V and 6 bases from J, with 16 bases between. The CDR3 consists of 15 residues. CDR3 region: CASSILAGAMAEAFF. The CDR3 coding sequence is TGTGCCAGTAGTATATTAGCGGGGGCTATGGCTGAAGCTTTCTTT.

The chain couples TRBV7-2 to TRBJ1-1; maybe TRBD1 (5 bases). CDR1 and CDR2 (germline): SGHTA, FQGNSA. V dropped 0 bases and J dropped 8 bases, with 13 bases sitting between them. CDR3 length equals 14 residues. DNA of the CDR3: TGTGCCAGCAGCTTAGCGGGGGGTGGGTCCGAAGCTTTCTTT. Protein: CASSLAGGGSEAFF.

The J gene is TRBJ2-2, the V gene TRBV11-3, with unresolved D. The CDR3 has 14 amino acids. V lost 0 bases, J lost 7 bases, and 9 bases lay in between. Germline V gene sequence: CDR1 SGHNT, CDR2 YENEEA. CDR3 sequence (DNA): TGTGCCAGCAGCTTAGACCCGCGGTTCGGGGAGCTGTTTTTT. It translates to CASSLDPRFGELFF.

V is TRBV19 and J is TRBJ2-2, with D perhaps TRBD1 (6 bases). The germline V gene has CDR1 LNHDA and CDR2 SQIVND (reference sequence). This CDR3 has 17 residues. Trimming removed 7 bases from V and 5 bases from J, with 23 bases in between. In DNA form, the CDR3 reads TGTGCCAGTAATTCACCACAGGGAGATCTTATTACCGGGGAGCTGTTTTTT. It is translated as CASNSPQGDLITGELFF.

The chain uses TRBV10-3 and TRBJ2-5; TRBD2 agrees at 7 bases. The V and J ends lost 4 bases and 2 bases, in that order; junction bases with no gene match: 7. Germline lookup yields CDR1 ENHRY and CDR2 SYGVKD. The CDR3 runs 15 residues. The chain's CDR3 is CAISVIAGEQETQYF. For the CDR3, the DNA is TGTGCCATCAGTGTAATCGCGGGGGAGCAAGAGACCCAGTACTTC.

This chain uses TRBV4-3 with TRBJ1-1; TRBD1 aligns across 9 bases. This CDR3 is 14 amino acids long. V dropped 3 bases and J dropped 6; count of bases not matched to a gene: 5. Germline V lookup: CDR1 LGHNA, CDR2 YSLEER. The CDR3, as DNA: TGCGCCAGCAGCCAGAGACAGGGGGGCTCTGAAGCTTTCTTT. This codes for CASSQRQGGSEAFF.

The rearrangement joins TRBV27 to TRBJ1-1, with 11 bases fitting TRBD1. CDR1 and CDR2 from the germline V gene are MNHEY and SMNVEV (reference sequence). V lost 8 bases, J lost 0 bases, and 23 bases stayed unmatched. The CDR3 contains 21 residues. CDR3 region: CASSSTPGTGGFNGVNTEAFF. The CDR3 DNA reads TGTGCCAGCTCCTCAACGCCCGGGACAGGGGGATTCAATGGGGTGAACACTGAAGCTTTCTTT.

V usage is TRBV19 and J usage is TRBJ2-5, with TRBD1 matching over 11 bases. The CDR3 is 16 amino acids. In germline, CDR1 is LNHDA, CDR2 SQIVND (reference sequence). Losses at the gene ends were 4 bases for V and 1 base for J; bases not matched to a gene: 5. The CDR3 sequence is CASSKGQGGFQETQYF. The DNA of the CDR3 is TGTGCCAGTAGTAAGGGACAGGGGGGGTTCCAAGAGACCCAGTACTTC.

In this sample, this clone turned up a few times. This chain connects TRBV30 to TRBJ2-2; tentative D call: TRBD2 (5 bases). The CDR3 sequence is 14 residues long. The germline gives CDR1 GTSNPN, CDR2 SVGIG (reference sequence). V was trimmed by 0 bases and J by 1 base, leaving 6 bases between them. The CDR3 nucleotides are TGTGCCTGGAGTGTCGAGGGGAACACCGGGGAGCTGTTTTTT. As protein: CAWSVEGNTGELFF.

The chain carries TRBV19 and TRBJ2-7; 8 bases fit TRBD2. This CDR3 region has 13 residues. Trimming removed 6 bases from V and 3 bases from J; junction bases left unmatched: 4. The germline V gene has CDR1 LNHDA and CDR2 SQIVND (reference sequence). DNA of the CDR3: TGTGCCAGTAGCGGACTAGCATACTACGAGCAGTACTTC. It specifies CASSGLAYYEQYF.

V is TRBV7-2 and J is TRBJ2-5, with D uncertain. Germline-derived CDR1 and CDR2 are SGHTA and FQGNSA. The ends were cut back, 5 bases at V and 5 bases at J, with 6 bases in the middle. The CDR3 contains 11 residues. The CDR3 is CASSPRETQYF. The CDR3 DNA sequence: TGTGCCAGCAGCCCCCGGGAGACCCAGTACTTC.

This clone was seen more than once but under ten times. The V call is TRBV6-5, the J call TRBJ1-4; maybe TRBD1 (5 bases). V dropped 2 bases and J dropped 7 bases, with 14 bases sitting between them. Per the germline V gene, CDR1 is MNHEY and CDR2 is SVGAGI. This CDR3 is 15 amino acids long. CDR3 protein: CASSYGGNRGEKLFF. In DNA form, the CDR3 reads TGTGCCAGCAGTTACGGGGGGAATCGGGGTGAAAAACTGTTTTTT.

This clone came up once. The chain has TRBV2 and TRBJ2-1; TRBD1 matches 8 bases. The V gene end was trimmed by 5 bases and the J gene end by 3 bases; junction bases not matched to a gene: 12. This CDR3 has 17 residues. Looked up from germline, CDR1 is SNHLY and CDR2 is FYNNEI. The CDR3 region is CASSWTGRRKDYNEQFF. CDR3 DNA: TGTGCCAGCAGTTGGACAGGGAGGAGGAAGGACTACAATGAGCAGTTCTTC.

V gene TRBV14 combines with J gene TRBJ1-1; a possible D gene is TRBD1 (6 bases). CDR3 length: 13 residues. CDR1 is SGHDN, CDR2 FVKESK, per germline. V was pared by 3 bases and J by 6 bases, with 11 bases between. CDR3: CASSQAQGAEAFF. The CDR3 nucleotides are TGTGCCAGCAGCCAGGCACAGGGAGCTGAAGCTTTCTTT.

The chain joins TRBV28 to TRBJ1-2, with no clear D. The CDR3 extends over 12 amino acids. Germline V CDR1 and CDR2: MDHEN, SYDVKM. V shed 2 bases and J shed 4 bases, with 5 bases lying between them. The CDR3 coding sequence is TGTGCCAGCAGTTTAAATCGCTATGGCTACACCTTC. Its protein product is CASSLNRYGYTF.

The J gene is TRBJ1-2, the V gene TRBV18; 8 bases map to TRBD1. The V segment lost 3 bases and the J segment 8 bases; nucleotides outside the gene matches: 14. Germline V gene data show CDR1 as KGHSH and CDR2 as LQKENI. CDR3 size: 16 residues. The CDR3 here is CASSPGGQGRSRGYTF. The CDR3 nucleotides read TGTGCCAGCTCACCGGGCGGACAGGGTCGGTCGCGGGGCTACACCTTC.

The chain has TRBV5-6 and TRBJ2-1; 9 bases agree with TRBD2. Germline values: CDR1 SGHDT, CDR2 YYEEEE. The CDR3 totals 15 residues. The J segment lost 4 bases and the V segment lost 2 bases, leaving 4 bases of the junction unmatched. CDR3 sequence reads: CASSFGTSRYNEQFF. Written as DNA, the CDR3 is TGTGCCAGCAGCTTCGGGACTAGCAGGTACAATGAGCAGTTCTTC.

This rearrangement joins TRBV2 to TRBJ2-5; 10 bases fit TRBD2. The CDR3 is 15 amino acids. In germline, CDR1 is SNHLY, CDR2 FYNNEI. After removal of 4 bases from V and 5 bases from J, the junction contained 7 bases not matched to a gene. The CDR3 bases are TGTGCCAGCAGTGGAGGTAGCGGGAGGATGGAGACCCAGTACTTC. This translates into CASSGGSGRMETQYF.

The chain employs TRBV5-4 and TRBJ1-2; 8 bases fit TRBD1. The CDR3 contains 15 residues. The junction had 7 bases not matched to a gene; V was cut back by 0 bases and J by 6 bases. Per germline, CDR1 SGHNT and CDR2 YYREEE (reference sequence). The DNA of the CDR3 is TGTGCCAGCAGCTTGGCGGCAGGGGGCTTCCATGGCTACACCTTC. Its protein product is CASSLAAGGFHGYTF.

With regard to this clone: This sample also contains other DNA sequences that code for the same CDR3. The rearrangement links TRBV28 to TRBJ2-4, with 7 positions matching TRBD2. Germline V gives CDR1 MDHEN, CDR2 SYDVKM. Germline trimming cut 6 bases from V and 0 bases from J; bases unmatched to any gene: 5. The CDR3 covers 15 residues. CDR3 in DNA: TGTGCCAGCAGCGTTGCGGGGGTAGCCAAAAACATTCAGTACTTC. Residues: CASSVAGVAKNIQYF.

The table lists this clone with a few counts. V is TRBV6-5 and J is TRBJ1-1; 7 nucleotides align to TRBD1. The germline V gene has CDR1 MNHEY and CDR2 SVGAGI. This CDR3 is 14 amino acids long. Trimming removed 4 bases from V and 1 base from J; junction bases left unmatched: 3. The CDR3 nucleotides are TGTGCCAGCAGTTCTCGGACAGGGAACACTGAAGCTTTCTTT. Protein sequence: CASSSRTGNTEAFF.

The CDR3 here is CASSPEGGVHSYNEQFF. CDR3 DNA sequence: TGCGCCAGCAGCCCCGAGGGGGGGGTTCACTCCTACAATGAGCAGTTCTTC. V gene TRBV4-3 combines with J gene TRBJ2-1; tentatively, D is TRBD2 (7 bases). The CDR3 has 17 residues. With 4 bases removed from V and 0 bases from J, the gap between germline ends came to 16 bases. From germline, CDR1 is LGHNA and CDR2 YSLEER.

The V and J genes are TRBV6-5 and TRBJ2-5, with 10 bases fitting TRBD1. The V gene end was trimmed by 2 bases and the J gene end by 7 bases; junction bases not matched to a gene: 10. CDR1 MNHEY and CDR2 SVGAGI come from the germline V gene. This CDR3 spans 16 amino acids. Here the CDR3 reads CASSYGETGGLGTQYF. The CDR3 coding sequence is TGTGCCAGCAGTTACGGGGAGACAGGGGGCTTGGGGACCCAGTACTTC.

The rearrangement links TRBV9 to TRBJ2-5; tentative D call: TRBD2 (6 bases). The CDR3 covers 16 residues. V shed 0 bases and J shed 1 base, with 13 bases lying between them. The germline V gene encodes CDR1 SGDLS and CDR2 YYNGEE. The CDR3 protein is CASSVGVWGVQETQYF. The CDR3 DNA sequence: TGTGCCAGCAGCGTAGGGGTTTGGGGGGTCCAAGAGACCCAGTACTTC.